Below, 24 T cell receptor beta chains from the same sample are listed, as sequenced in a study of early T cells in non-severe SARS-CoV-2 infection (dated by TCRdb to the early 2020s). The library was made by 5' RACE. Reads for this sample came from a NextSeq 500. Using fastp at Q25 and MiXCR, TCRdb reprocessed the public reads and kept productive beta chains. CDR3 protein sequences are deduplicated, and each keeps its most common genes and DNA. Counted in this sample were 15,000 to 20,000 distinct CDR3 sequences; approximately 4.8% of them appeared once. The ten largest account for 6.5% to 8.5% of the sample. Sequencing was carried out using whole blood. These receptors were collected from an adult who was a healthcare worker with PCR-confirmed SARS-CoV-2 infection or an uninfected control (not recorded which).

This clonotype occurred a few times. The CDR3 region has the DNA TGCAGTGCTAGAGAACCACGGGACAGGGATAATGAGCAGTTCTTC. The encoded protein is CSAREPRDRDNEQFF. V gene TRBV20-1 combines with J gene TRBJ2-1; 9 positions agree with TRBD1. The CDR3 has 15 amino acids. With 0 bases clipped from V and 7 bases from J, the junction kept 7 bases outside the gene matches. Germline V gene lookup returns CDR1 DFQATT and CDR2 SNEGSKA (reference sequence).

This clonotype has a count of ten or more. The chain uses TRBV10-2 and TRBJ1-5, with D unclear. The CDR3 is 12 amino acids. Trimming took 2 bases from V and 5 from J, leaving 4 bases between them. Per germline, CDR1 WSHSY and CDR2 SAAADI. The DNA for the CDR3 is TGCGCCAGCAGTGAGACAGATCAGCCCCAGCATTTT. Translation gives CASSETDQPQHF.

This clonotype was counted many times. The chain combines TRBV28 with TRBJ1-4; 9 bases are a match to TRBD1. This CDR3 is built from 14 residues. The V gene end was trimmed by 4 bases and the J gene end by 4 bases; junction bases not matched to a gene: 1. Germline V gene data show CDR1 as MDHEN and CDR2 as SYDVKM. DNA of the CDR3: TGTGCCAGCAGTTCGACAGGGGGTAATGAAAAACTGTTTTTT. The encoded protein is CASSSTGGNEKLFF.

V gene TRBV27 combines with J gene TRBJ2-3; D may be TRBD2 (6 bases). V was cut by 3 bases and J by 4 bases, with 14 bases left in between. In germline, CDR1 is MNHEY, CDR2 SMNVEV (reference sequence). This CDR3 spans 15 amino acids. The CDR3 here is CASSFRRANSDTQYF. As DNA, the CDR3 is TGTGCCAGCAGTTTCCGGAGGGCGAATTCAGATACGCAGTATTTT.

This clonotype was recorded many times. CDR3 protein: CASSARVASTTDTQYF. CDR3 in DNA: TGTGCCAGCAGCGCCAGGGTAGCGTCAACCACAGATACGCAGTATTTT. This chain joins TRBV2 and TRBJ2-3, with D perhaps TRBD1 or TRBD2 (5 bases each). This CDR3 is 16 amino acids long. The V and J ends lost 6 bases and 2 bases respectively, with 18 bases between them. Per the germline V gene, CDR1 is SNHLY and CDR2 is FYNNEI. The whole variable domain, filled in from reference TRBV2 and TRBJ2-3, reads EPEVTQTPSHQVTQMGQEVILRCVPISNHLYFYWYRQILGQKVEFLVSFYNNEISEKSEIFDDQFSVERPDGSNFTLKIRSTKLEDSAMYFCASSARVASTTDTQYFGPGTRLTVL.

V and J are TRBV28 and TRBJ2-1; D possibly corresponds to TRBD2 (6 bases). Germline V CDR1 and CDR2: MDHEN, SYDVKM. This CDR3 has 14 amino acids. Trimming pared 3 bases from V and 5 bases from J, leaving 11 bases between. The CDR3: CASSFGTGDNEQFF. The CDR3 coding sequence is TGTGCCAGCAGTTTCGGGACGGGAGACAATGAGCAGTTCTTC.

This clonotype was found a few times. The chain joins TRBV19 to TRBJ2-7; perhaps TRBD1 as D (5 bases). This CDR3 has 14 amino acids. The germline V gene has CDR1 LNHDA and CDR2 SQIVND (reference sequence). Trimming shortened V by 7 bases and J by 2 bases, and 15 bases separated the two germline ends. The CDR3 reads CASTPNAGTYEQYF. Written as DNA, the CDR3 is TGTGCCAGTACCCCTAATGCAGGGACCTACGAGCAGTACTTC.

There are a few counts of this clonotype. This chain joins TRBV27 and TRBJ2-5; D possibly corresponds to TRBD2 (5 bases). This CDR3 is 12 amino acids long. Trimming removed 4 bases from V and 5 bases from J, with 8 bases in between. Germline V lookup: CDR1 MNHEY, CDR2 SMNVEV (reference sequence). CDR3 residues: CASSSREETQYF. For the CDR3, the DNA is TGTGCCAGCAGTTCTAGGGAGGAGACCCAGTACTTC.

This clonotype came up many times. This rearrangement joins TRBV6-2 or TRBV6-3 to TRBJ2-1; 8 positions agree with TRBD2. CDR1 MNHEY and CDR2 SVGEGT come from the germline V gene. This CDR3 region has 15 residues. The junction had 9 bases not matched to a gene; V was cut back by 5 bases and J by 6 bases. The CDR3 DNA is TGTGCCAGCAGTGCCAGCGGGAGAGGGGGCAATGAGCAGTTCTTC. The encoded protein is CASSASGRGGNEQFF.

This clonotype was observed at least ten times. The V call is TRBV6-6, the J call TRBJ2-7; 7 bases are a match to TRBD2. Unmatched junction bases numbered 8, after V lost 6 bases and J lost 0 bases. This CDR3 spans 15 amino acids. The germline gives CDR1 MNHNY, CDR2 SVGAGI (reference sequence). This chain's CDR3 is CASSKRGDRSYEQYV. The DNA of the CDR3 is TGTGCCAGCAGCAAACGGGGGGACCGCTCCTACGAGCAGTACGTC.

By sample share, this clonotype is medium-sized. The rearrangement uses TRBV7-2 and TRBJ1-5; D ambiguous. Between the trimmed V and J ends, which lost 7 bases and 0 bases, there was a span of 13 bases. Germline V gene data show CDR1 as SGHTA and CDR2 as FQGNSA. The CDR3 is 15 amino acids. The CDR3 coding sequence is TGTGCCAGCACCAAATCGCGTAATAGCAATCAGCCCCAGCATTTT. Translated: CASTKSRNSNQPQHF.

This clonotype was counted only a few times. The chain couples TRBV15 to TRBJ2-1; tentatively, D is TRBD2 (6 bases). Per the germline V gene, CDR1 is LNHNV and CDR2 is YYDKDF (reference sequence). The ends were cut back, 5 bases at V and 0 bases at J, with 14 bases in the middle. This CDR3 comprises 16 residues. CDR3 in amino acids: CATSHLDGSSYNEQFF. The CDR3 nucleotides read TGTGCCACCAGCCACCTGGACGGGAGCTCCTACAATGAGCAGTTCTTC. The whole variable domain, remainder taken from reference TRBV15 and TRBJ2-1, is DAMVIQNPRYQVTQFGKPVTLSCSQTLNHNVMYWYQQKSSQAPKLLFHYYDKDFNNEADTPDNFQSRRPNTSFCFLDIRSPGLGDTAMYLCATSHLDGSSYNEQFFGPGTRLTVL.

In this sample, this clonotype turned up many times. The chain links TRBV5-5 to TRBJ2-7; no reliable D call. The V and J ends lost 0 bases and 3 bases respectively, with 7 bases between them. CDR1 is SGHKS, CDR2 YYEKEE, per germline (reference sequence). The CDR3 totals 13 residues. CDR3 region: CASSLGPDYEQYV. Written as DNA, the CDR3 is TGTGCCAGCAGCTTGGGCCCAGACTACGAGCAGTACGTC.

This clonotype showed up many times. This chain connects TRBV6-1 to TRBJ2-2, with 8 positions matching TRBD1. This CDR3 contains 15 residues. The trim removed 7 bases at V and 6 bases at J, leaving 10 bases unmatched. The V gene's germline CDR1 is MNHNS and CDR2 SASEGT. The CDR3 sequence is CASILGQGDAGELFF. The CDR3 nucleotides are TGTGCCAGCATATTAGGACAGGGTGACGCCGGGGAGCTGTTTTTT.

This clonotype was seen ten or more times. The J gene is TRBJ1-5, the V gene TRBV6-2 or TRBV6-3; no clear D gene. V lost 4 bases, J lost 0 bases, and 10 bases lay in between. The CDR3 length is 15 residues. The germline V gene has CDR1 MNHEY and CDR2 SVGEGT. The CDR3: CASSLVGNSNQPQHF. The CDR3 DNA reads TGTGCCAGCAGTTTAGTCGGGAATAGCAATCAGCCCCAGCATTTT.

This clonotype was detected ten times or more. This sequence joins TRBV6-6 and TRBJ2-1, with a tentative D call TRBD1 (6 bases). CDR3 length: 15 residues. V was cut by 2 bases and J by 12 bases, with 20 bases left in between. Germline loops: CDR1 MNHNY, CDR2 SVGAGI (reference sequence). The DNA for the CDR3 is TGTGCCAGCAGTTACCCCACCCGAAACAGGGAAGGGCAGTTCTTC. It translates to CASSYPTRNREGQFF.

Ten or more counts support this clonotype. The chain links TRBV27 to TRBJ1-2; 12 positions match TRBD1. The length of the CDR3 is 15 residues. Germline loops: CDR1 MNHEY, CDR2 SMNVEV (reference sequence). The trim removed 2 bases at V and 2 bases at J, leaving 0 bases unmatched. CDR3 in DNA: TGTGCCAGCAGTTTAGGGACAGGGGGCAACTATGGCTACACCTTC. Amino acids: CASSLGTGGNYGYTF.

This clonotype has a count of ten or more. This chain uses TRBV6-6 with TRBJ1-1, with no clear D. Germline V gene lookup returns CDR1 MNHNY and CDR2 SVGAGI (reference sequence). The CDR3 loop spans 18 amino acids. V dropped 2 bases and J dropped 3 bases, with 22 bases sitting between them. CDR3 region: CASSYGPLLGSRDTEAFF. CDR3 DNA sequence: TGTGCCAGCAGTTACGGACCCCTTCTTGGCTCAAGGGACACTGAAGCTTTCTTT.

Here the CDR3 DNA reads TGCAGTGCTAGTAACAGTAACACCGGGGAGCTGTTTTTT. Translated, it gives CSASNSNTGELFF. The gene calls are TRBV20-1 and TRBJ2-2; no reliable D call. Per the germline V gene, CDR1 is DFQATT and CDR2 is SNEGSKA (reference sequence). The CDR3 consists of 13 residues. Trimming took off 3 bases at V and 2 bases at J, with 7 bases between the two ends.

CDR3 sequence (DNA): TGTGCCAGCAGTTTTATGGGAGACTCTGAAGCTTTCTTT. Its protein product is CASSFMGDSEAFF. V usage is TRBV12-3 or TRBV12-4 and J usage is TRBJ1-1; D gene uncertain. The CDR3 extends over 13 amino acids. Trimming removed 3 bases at V and 6 bases at J, with 11 bases between.

This clonotype was picked up many times. The V call is TRBV6-1, the J call TRBJ2-1, with 9 bases that match TRBD2. The CDR3 consists of 14 residues. Germline V CDR1 and CDR2: MNHNS, SASEGT. The ends lost 4 bases at V and 8 bases at J; junction bases unmatched: 6. DNA of the CDR3: TGTGCCAGCAGTGGAGCGGGAGGTAAGGATGAGCAGTTCTTC. Protein sequence: CASSGAGGKDEQFF.

This clonotype was counted between two and nine times. The chain joins TRBV4-3 to TRBJ2-1; D gene uncertain. The CDR3 is 15 amino acids. The germline CDR1 and CDR2 sequences are LGHNA and YSLEER. Trimming took off 2 bases at V and 12 bases at J, with 20 bases between the two ends. CDR3 DNA: TGCGCCAGCAGCCAAAGTACTAACCCTACAATTGGGCAGTTCTTC. This sequence encodes CASSQSTNPTIGQFF.

This clonotype has at least ten counts. The gene calls are TRBV6-2 or TRBV6-3 and TRBJ2-1, with 11 bases aligning to TRBD2. Per the germline V gene, CDR1 is MNHEY and CDR2 is SVGEGT. The CDR3 totals 16 residues. V lost 6 bases to trimming and J lost 7 bases; unmatched junction nucleotides: 11. The CDR3 coding sequence is TGTGCCAGCAGCTATACTAGCGGGAGAATTTTGAATGAGCAGTTCTTC. Amino acids: CASSYTSGRILNEQFF.

This clonotype was detected ten times or more. CDR3 region: CSAISTSGFISYNEQFF. CDR3 DNA sequence: TGCAGTGCTATCTCCACTAGCGGGTTCATTTCCTACAATGAGCAGTTCTTC. V is TRBV20-1 and J is TRBJ2-1; 9 nucleotides agree with TRBD2. J was trimmed by 1 base and V by 4 bases; bases with no gene match: 11. CDR3 size: 17 residues. Looked up from germline, CDR1 is DFQATT and CDR2 is SNEGSKA (reference sequence).